This T cell receptor beta chain originates from a study of blood T cell repertoires in COVID-19. In the original processing: How many nucleated cells were present was estimated from reference gene primer amplification. TCRdb's copy holds only in-frame clones and misses some; the assay was immunoSEQ multiplex PCR. The V and J calls and the clone size are those of that table, but D and trimming were determined from the DNA. The table includes about 320,000 clones, roughly 90% detected once. Participant-reported clinical history was the basis for cohort assignment. Germline values: CDR1 LNHDA, CDR2 SQIVND (reference sequence). J lost 6 bases, V lost 6 bases, and 9 bases had no gene match. This CDR3 spans 15 amino acids.

The receptor was isolated from a man aged 55-75 years who had recovered from COVID-19. The genes are TRBV19 and TRBJ2-2; 8 bases align to TRBD1. Sample: PBMCs or T cells enriched from blood (not recorded which). CDR3 sequence (DNA): TGTGCCAGTAGAAACCGGGACAGGAGGGCCGGGGAGCTGTTTTTT. Its translation: CASRNRDRRAGELFF.